These 27 T cell receptor beta chains came from one sample sequenced in a study of blood T cell repertoires in COVID-19. Generated by immunoSEQ multiplex PCR, the TCRdb table keeps only in-frame clones and is missing some. The sample lists 250,000 to 400,000 clones; around 87% were seen once. Sequencing input: PBMCs or T cells enriched from blood (not recorded which). These receptors were taken from a young woman who had recovered from COVID-19.

The chain combines TRBV6-5 with TRBJ2-2; D remains ambiguous. This CDR3 is built from 13 residues. Germline assignment: CDR1 MNHEY and CDR2 SVGAGI. Trimming shortened V by 5 bases and J by 6 bases, and 10 bases separated the two germline ends. The CDR3 sequence: CASSRLAAGELFF. The CDR3 DNA is TGTGCCAGCAGTCGGCTGGCGGCCGGGGAGCTGTTTTTT.

The genes are TRBV9 and TRBJ1-3; D is unclear. V shed 0 bases and J shed 6 bases, with 4 bases lying between them. This CDR3 is 12 amino acids long. Germline lookup yields CDR1 SGDLS and CDR2 YYNGEE. The chain's CDR3 is CASSVDSNTIYF. CDR3 bases: TGTGCCAGCAGCGTAGACTCAAACACCATATATTTT.

The sample holds one count of this clone. The chain combines TRBV2 with TRBJ1-2; perhaps TRBD1 as D (5 bases). Germline CDR1 reads SNHLY; CDR2 reads FYNNEI. The CDR3 runs to 14 residues. The V end lost 0 bases, the J end lost 5 bases, and 10 bases lay between the germline ends. CDR3 in amino acids: CASSEAAGQYGYTF. The CDR3 DNA is TGTGCCAGCAGTGAAGCGGCAGGGCAGTATGGCTACACCTTC.

The genes are TRBV2 and TRBJ2-7; TRBD1 aligns across 7 bases. Germline V CDR1 and CDR2: SNHLY, FYNNEI. The J segment lost 1 base and the V segment lost 4 bases, leaving 7 bases of the junction unmatched. The CDR3 length is 15 residues. The CDR3 DNA reads TGTGCCAGCAGTGGAGTAGGGGGCATTTCCTACGAGCAGTACTTC. Protein: CASSGVGGISYEQYF.

The rearrangement links TRBV7-9 to TRBJ1-2; 7 bases are shared with TRBD1. Germline trimming cut 4 bases from V and 5 bases from J; bases unmatched to any gene: 10. CDR1 and CDR2 (germline): SEHNR, FQNEAQ (reference sequence). There are 15 residues in the CDR3. The CDR3 coding sequence is TGTGCCAGCAGCTACGCCGGGACAGAAGTTTATGGCTACACCTTC. The encoded protein is CASSYAGTEVYGYTF.

This clone was detected only a few times. This sequence joins TRBV3-1 (or the pseudogene TRBV3-2) and TRBJ1-5, with D unclear. The CDR3 is 13 residues long. Trimming cost V 1 base and J 5 bases, with 6 bases left between them. CDR1 and CDR2 (germline): LGHDT, YNNKEL (reference sequence). Here the CDR3 DNA reads TGTGCCAGCAGCCAAGTTTTCGATCAGCCCCAGCATTTT. Translating it yields CASSQVFDQPQHF.

The chain uses TRBV6-5 and TRBJ1-5, with 10 bases fitting TRBD1. Germline V gives CDR1 MNHEY, CDR2 SVGAGI. The CDR3 extends over 15 amino acids. After removal of 6 bases from V and 5 bases from J, the junction contained 7 bases not matched to a gene. The CDR3 bases are TGTGCCAGCAGGGCCTCCGGGACAGGGGATCAGCCCCAGCATTTT. This codes for CASRASGTGDQPQHF.

The chain joins TRBV3-1 (or the pseudogene TRBV3-2) to TRBJ1-1; 7 bases agree with TRBD1. Germline assignment: CDR1 LGHDT and CDR2 YNNKEL (reference sequence). J was trimmed by 11 bases and V by 0 bases; bases with no gene match: 9. The CDR3 extends over 14 amino acids. CDR3 amino acids: CASSQDSPSRGAFF. The CDR3 DNA follows: TGTGCCAGCAGCCAAGATTCGCCGTCCAGGGGGGCTTTCTTT.

This clone was seen only once. This rearrangement joins TRBV19 to TRBJ1-1; 9 bases line up with TRBD1. This CDR3 is 15 amino acids long. Germline assignment: CDR1 LNHDA and CDR2 SQIVND (reference sequence). The trim removed 5 bases at V and 6 bases at J, leaving 10 bases unmatched. The CDR3 nucleotides read TGTGCCAGTAGTGGGAGGGACAGGGATTTGCCTGAAGCTTTCTTT. Protein sequence: CASSGRDRDLPEAFF.

J is TRBJ1-2 and V is TRBV7-9; 7 positions agree with TRBD1. With V trimmed by 8 bases and J by 4 bases, 4 bases remained unmatched. Looked up from germline, CDR1 is SEHNR and CDR2 is FQNEAQ (reference sequence). CDR3 length: 12 amino acids. CDR3 sequence (DNA): TGTGCCAGCCGGACAGGCCTCTATGGCTACACCTTC. This sequence encodes CASRTGLYGYTF.

The rearrangement joins TRBV5-1 to TRBJ2-7, with D possibly matching TRBD1 (6 bases). CDR3 size: 15 residues. CDR1 is SGHRS and CDR2 is YFSETQ in the germline V gene. Between the trimmed V and J ends, which lost 0 bases and 2 bases, there was a span of 12 bases. The CDR3 here is CASSLDGTQTYEQYF. The CDR3 region has the DNA TGCGCCAGCAGCTTGGATGGGACACAAACCTACGAGCAGTACTTC.

The chain employs TRBV5-1 and TRBJ2-7, with 9 bases fitting TRBD2. This CDR3 comprises 15 residues. Germline V gene data show CDR1 as SGHRS and CDR2 as YFSETQ. Germline trimming cut 3 bases from V and 0 bases from J; bases unmatched to any gene: 4. CDR3 loop: CASSSLAGPSYEQYF. The CDR3 bases are TGCGCCAGCAGCTCACTAGCGGGTCCCTCCTACGAGCAGTACTTC.

The chain recombines TRBV7-9 with TRBJ1-4; 9 bases map to TRBD1. Germline-derived CDR1 and CDR2 are SEHNR and FQNEAQ (reference sequence). This CDR3 comprises 18 residues. With 1 base clipped from V and 4 bases from J, the junction kept 10 bases outside the gene matches. The CDR3 protein is CASSLGDRGSYSNEKLFF. CDR3 nucleotide sequence: TGTGCCAGCAGCTTAGGCGACAGGGGGTCGTATAGTAATGAAAAACTGTTTTTT.

V is TRBV12-3 or TRBV12-4 and J is TRBJ2-7; no clear D. This CDR3 spans 13 amino acids. The V and J ends lost 3 bases and 3 bases respectively, with 9 bases between them. The CDR3 DNA reads as TGTGCCAGCAGTTTCCAGGCCGACTACGAGCAGTACTTC. Translation gives CASSFQADYEQYF.

This rearrangement joins TRBV5-5 to TRBJ2-7; the match to TRBD1 covers 9 bases. This CDR3 contains 16 residues. CDR1 and CDR2 (germline): SGHKS, YYEKEE (reference sequence). With V trimmed by 4 bases and J by 4 bases, 12 bases remained unmatched. CDR3 loop: CASSLDTGTGWYEQYF. Written as DNA, the CDR3 is TGTGCCAGCAGCCTGGATACCGGGACAGGGTGGTACGAGCAGTACTTC.

In this sample, this clone turned up once. The V gene is TRBV18, the J gene TRBJ1-3, with 7 positions matching TRBD1. The CDR3 runs to 15 residues. After removal of 2 bases from V and 8 bases from J, the junction contained 9 bases not matched to a gene. Germline V gene lookup returns CDR1 KGHSH and CDR2 LQKENI. As DNA, the CDR3 is TGTGCCAGCTCACCATTCACCGGGACAGAAGACACCATATATTTT. It is translated as CASSPFTGTEDTIYF.

The chain is built from TRBV29-1 and TRBJ2-2, with D perhaps TRBD2 (5 bases). V lost 7 bases, J lost 6 bases, and 15 bases lay in between. Per the germline V gene, CDR1 is SQVTM and CDR2 is ANQGSEA. The CDR3 sequence is 13 residues long. CDR3 in DNA: TGCAGCGCCAGAGATCTAGCAGCCGGGGAGCTGTTTTTT. This sequence encodes CSARDLAAGELFF.

The chain carries TRBV19 and TRBJ2-2; tentative D call: TRBD1 (5 bases). This CDR3 region has 14 residues. The V end lost 5 bases, the J end lost 1 base, and 8 bases lay between the germline ends. The germline V gene has CDR1 LNHDA and CDR2 SQIVND (reference sequence). Written as DNA, the CDR3 is TGTGCCAGTAGTCCTCAGGGGAACACCGGGGAGCTGTTTTTT. This gives the protein CASSPQGNTGELFF.

This clone turned up a few times. V and J are TRBV4-3 and TRBJ2-3; 10 nucleotides align to TRBD1. Germline V gene lookup returns CDR1 LGHNA and CDR2 YSLEER. Germline trimming cut 0 bases from V and 8 bases from J; bases unmatched to any gene: 8. The CDR3 covers 16 residues. CDR3 DNA: TGCGCCAGCAGCCAAGATGGGGGGACAGGGGAGGGTACGCAGTATTTT. As protein: CASSQDGGTGEGTQYF.

This chain connects TRBV11-2 to TRBJ2-5; weak D call: TRBD2 (5 bases). Trimming took 4 bases from V and 5 from J, leaving 14 bases between them. Germline V gene lookup returns CDR1 SGHAT and CDR2 FQNNGV. CDR3 size: 14 residues. The DNA of the CDR3 is TGTGCCAGCAGCTCCCGGTCCGGCGGGGAGACCCAGTACTTC. Encoded protein: CASSSRSGGETQYF.

The rearrangement links TRBV5-1 to TRBJ2-5; 8 bases align to TRBD1. V shed 2 bases and J 4 bases; nucleotides not matched to a gene: 10. The CDR3 extends over 16 amino acids. Looked up from germline, CDR1 is SGHRS and CDR2 is YFSETQ. The CDR3: CASSFLGRGQGETQYF. DNA of the CDR3: TGCGCCAGCAGCTTCTTAGGCAGGGGGCAAGGAGAGACCCAGTACTTC.

This chain connects TRBV28 to TRBJ2-3; 9 bases match TRBD2. Germline CDR1 MDHEN, CDR2 SYDVKM. The CDR3 totals 15 residues. V lost 8 bases and J lost 0; bases outside the gene matches: 6. CDR3 loop: CASGRTSASTDTQYF. DNA for the CDR3: TGTGCCAGCGGGAGGACTAGCGCCAGCACAGATACGCAGTATTTT.

This clone was counted a single time. This sequence joins TRBV19 and TRBJ1-6, with D perhaps TRBD1 (5 bases). The CDR3 sequence is 13 residues long. CDR1 is LNHDA and CDR2 is SQIVND in the germline V gene (reference sequence). Trimming left V 2 bases short and J 9 bases short, with 8 bases between. The CDR3 DNA reads as TGTGCCAGTAGTATACCCGGGGGTTCACCCCTCCACTTT. Protein product: CASSIPGGSPLHF.

J is TRBJ2-3 and V is TRBV4-2; the D is unclear. This CDR3 spans 13 amino acids. Germline V gene sequence: CDR1 LGHNA, CDR2 YNFKEQ. The V gene lost 1 base and the J gene lost 4 bases, with 6 bases spanning the gap. CDR3 DNA sequence: TGTGCCAGCAGCCAAGGAGGATCAGATACGCAGTATTTT. It is translated as CASSQGGSDTQYF.

Only one count was recorded for this clone. The chain is built from TRBV7-2 and TRBJ1-2; perhaps TRBD1 as D (5 bases). Per germline, CDR1 SGHTA and CDR2 FQGNSA. The ends were cut back, 2 bases at V and 4 bases at J, with 14 bases in the middle. The CDR3 sequence is 15 residues long. CDR3 region: CASSLYEGAGYGYTF. CDR3 nucleotides: TGTGCCAGCAGCTTATACGAAGGGGCCGGCTATGGCTACACCTTC.

This clone was detected once. The rearrangement links TRBV5-5 to TRBJ1-1, with D unresolved. V lost 3 bases and J lost 5, with 14 bases in between. The CDR3 is 14 amino acids. Looked up from germline, CDR1 is SGHKS and CDR2 is YYEKEE (reference sequence). The CDR3 DNA sequence: TGTGCCAGCAGCTCGGAGATCGGGAGGACTGAAGCTTTCTTT. Translated: CASSSEIGRTEAFF.

V and J are TRBV24-1 and TRBJ1-6; D perhaps matches TRBD1 (6 bases). Between the trimmed V and J ends, which lost 11 bases and 4 bases, there was a span of 20 bases. The CDR3 runs 16 residues. Per germline, CDR1 KGHDR and CDR2 SFDVKD. In DNA, the CDR3 is TGTGCCATCCGCTCCAGGGGCCCGGTTTATAATTCACCCCTCCACTTT. It yields the protein CAIRSRGPVYNSPLHF.